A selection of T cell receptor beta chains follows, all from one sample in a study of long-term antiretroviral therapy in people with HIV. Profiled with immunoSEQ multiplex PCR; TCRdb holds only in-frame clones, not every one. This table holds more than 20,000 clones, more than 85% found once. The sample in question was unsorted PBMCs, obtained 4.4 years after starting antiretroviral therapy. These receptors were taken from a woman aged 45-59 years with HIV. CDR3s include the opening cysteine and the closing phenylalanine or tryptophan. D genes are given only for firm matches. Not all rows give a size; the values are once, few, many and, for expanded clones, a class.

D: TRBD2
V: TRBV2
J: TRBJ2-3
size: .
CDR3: CASRGTSVADTQYF
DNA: TGTGCCAGCAGGGGGACTAGCGTTGCAGATACGCAGTATTTT

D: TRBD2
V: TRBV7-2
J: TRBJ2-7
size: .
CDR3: CASSLKGGGGVGWWEQYF
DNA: TGTGCCAGCAGCTTAAAGGGCGGCGGGGGGGTTGGATGGTGGGAGCAGTACTTC

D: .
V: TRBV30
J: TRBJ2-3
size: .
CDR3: CAWSVGTDTQYF
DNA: TGTGCCTGGAGCGTAGGAACAGATACGCAGTATTTT

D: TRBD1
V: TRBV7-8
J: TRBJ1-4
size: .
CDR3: CASSLGTANEKLFF
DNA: TGTGCCAGCAGCTTGGGGACAGCGAATGAAAAACTGTTTTTT

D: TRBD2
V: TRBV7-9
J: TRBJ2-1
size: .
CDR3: CASSSLFGGDHSSYNEQFF
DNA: TGTGCCAGCAGCTCTCTTTTCGGGGGGGATCACAGCTCCTACAATGAGCAGTTCTTC

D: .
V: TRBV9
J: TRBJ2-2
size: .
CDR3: CASSGPTPGPLSEWGAGELFF
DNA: TGTGCCAGCAGCGGCCCTACGCCGGGACCACTTTCTGAATGGGGGGCCGGGGAGCTGTTTTTT

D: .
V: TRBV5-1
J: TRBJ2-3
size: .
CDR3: CASSRDTDTQYF
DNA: TGCGCCAGCAGCAGGGACACAGATACGCAGTATTTT

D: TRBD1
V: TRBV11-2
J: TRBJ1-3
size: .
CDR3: CASSSGLGTGLSGNTIYF
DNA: TGTGCCAGCAGCTCCGGCCTCGGGACAGGGCTCTCTGGAAACACCATATATTTT

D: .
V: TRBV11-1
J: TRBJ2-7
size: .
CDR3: CASSLQMEYEQYF
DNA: TGTGCCAGCAGCTTACAGATGGAGTACGAGCAGTACTTC

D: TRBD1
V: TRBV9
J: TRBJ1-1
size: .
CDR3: CASSEGQPARGTEAFF
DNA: TGTGCCAGCAGCGAGGGACAGCCCGCAAGGGGCACTGAAGCTTTCTTT

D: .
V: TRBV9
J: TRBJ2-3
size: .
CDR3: CASSVGIDTQYF
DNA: TGTGCCAGCAGCGTAGGAATAGATACGCAGTATTTT

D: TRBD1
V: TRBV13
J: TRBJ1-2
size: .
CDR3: CASSSTGAFYGYTF
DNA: TGTGCCAGCAGCTCGACAGGGGCCTTCTATGGCTACACCTTC

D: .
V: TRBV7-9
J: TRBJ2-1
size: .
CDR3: CASSLVASNEQFF
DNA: TGTGCCAGCAGCTTAGTCGCCTCCAATGAGCAGTTCTTC

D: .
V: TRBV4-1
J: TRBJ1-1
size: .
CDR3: CASSQDVTLNTEAFF
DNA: TGCGCCAGCAGCCAAGATGTGACGCTGAACACTGAAGCTTTCTTT

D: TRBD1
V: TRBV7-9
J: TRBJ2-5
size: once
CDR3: CASRMGDRGSQETQYF
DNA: TGTGCCAGCAGAATGGGGGACAGGGGATCCCAAGAGACCCAGTACTTC

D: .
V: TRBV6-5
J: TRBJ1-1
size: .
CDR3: CASSPAPTANTEAFF
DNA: TGTGCCAGCAGTCCCGCGCCGACCGCGAACACTGAAGCTTTCTTT

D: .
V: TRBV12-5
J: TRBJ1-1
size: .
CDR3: CASGLVRGWGTEAFF
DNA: TGTGCTAGTGGTTTGGTGAGGGGGTGGGGGACTGAAGCTTTCTTT

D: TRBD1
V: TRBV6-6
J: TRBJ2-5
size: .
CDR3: CASRRGQGYQETQYF
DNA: TGTGCCAGCAGACGGGGACAGGGCTACCAAGAGACCCAGTACTTC

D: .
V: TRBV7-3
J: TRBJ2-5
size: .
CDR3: CASSLTGGETQYF
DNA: TGTGCCAGCAGCTTAACGGGGGGAGAGACCCAGTACTTC

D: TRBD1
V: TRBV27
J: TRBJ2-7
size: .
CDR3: CASSPIRDRTYEQYF
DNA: TGTGCCAGCTCCCCGATTAGGGACAGAACCTACGAGCAGTACTTC

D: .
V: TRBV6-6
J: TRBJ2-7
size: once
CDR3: CASSYSGGYDSYEQYF
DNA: TGTGCCAGCAGTTACTCCGGGGGCTACGATTCCTACGAGCAGTACTTC

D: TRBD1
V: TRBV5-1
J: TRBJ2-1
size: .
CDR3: CASSTGTGTAYNEQFF
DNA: TGCGCCAGCAGCACAGGGACAGGGACGGCTTACAATGAGCAGTTCTTC

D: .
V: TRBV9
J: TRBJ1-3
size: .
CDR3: CASSQIAGGFSGNTIYF
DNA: TGTGCCAGCAGCCAGATTGCCGGGGGTTTCTCTGGAAACACCATATATTTT

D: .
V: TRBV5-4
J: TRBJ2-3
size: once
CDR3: CASSSAFSDTQYF
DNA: TGTGCCAGCAGCTCGGCTTTTTCAGATACGCAGTATTTT